This T cell receptor (beta chain) is from a study of circulating and synovial CD4+ cells in juvenile arthritis. The germline V gene has CDR1 SGHTA and CDR2 FQGNSA. This CDR3 spans 15 amino acids. Trimming took 7 bases from V and 4 from J; bases not matched to a gene: 8. Regarding this clone: Antigen: not known.

Sequenced samples came from active juvenile idiopathic arthritis patients. This table comes from immunoSEQ multiplex PCR, and its TCRdb copy is limited to in-frame clones, with some not included. This table holds about 33,000 clones, 90% to 95% found once. Broader study findings: These repertoires were less diverse than bulk blood CD4 repertoires. CPL versus bulk CD4 samples: T cell genome counts differed by at least an order of magnitude. Circulating pathogenic-like lymphocytes shared a substantially higher fraction of CDR3 sequences with synovium than bulk blood.

The J gene is TRBJ2-1, the V gene TRBV7-2; 9 bases are shared with TRBD1. The sequenced material came from CD4+ T cells from blood. This receptor was obtained from a human donor with juvenile idiopathic arthritis. This CDR3 is CASTEYGTGYNEQFF. In DNA form, the CDR3 reads TGTGCCAGCACCGAATACGGGACAGGGTACAATGAGCAGTTCTTC. The full variable domain, in which reference TRBV7-2 and TRBJ2-1 provide the parts outside the CDR3, is GAGVSQSPSNKVTEKGKDVELRCDPISGHTALYWYRQSLGQGLEFLIYFQGNSAPDKSGLPSDRFSAERTGGSVSTLTIQRTQQEDSAVYLCASTEYGTGYNEQFFGPGTRLTVL.